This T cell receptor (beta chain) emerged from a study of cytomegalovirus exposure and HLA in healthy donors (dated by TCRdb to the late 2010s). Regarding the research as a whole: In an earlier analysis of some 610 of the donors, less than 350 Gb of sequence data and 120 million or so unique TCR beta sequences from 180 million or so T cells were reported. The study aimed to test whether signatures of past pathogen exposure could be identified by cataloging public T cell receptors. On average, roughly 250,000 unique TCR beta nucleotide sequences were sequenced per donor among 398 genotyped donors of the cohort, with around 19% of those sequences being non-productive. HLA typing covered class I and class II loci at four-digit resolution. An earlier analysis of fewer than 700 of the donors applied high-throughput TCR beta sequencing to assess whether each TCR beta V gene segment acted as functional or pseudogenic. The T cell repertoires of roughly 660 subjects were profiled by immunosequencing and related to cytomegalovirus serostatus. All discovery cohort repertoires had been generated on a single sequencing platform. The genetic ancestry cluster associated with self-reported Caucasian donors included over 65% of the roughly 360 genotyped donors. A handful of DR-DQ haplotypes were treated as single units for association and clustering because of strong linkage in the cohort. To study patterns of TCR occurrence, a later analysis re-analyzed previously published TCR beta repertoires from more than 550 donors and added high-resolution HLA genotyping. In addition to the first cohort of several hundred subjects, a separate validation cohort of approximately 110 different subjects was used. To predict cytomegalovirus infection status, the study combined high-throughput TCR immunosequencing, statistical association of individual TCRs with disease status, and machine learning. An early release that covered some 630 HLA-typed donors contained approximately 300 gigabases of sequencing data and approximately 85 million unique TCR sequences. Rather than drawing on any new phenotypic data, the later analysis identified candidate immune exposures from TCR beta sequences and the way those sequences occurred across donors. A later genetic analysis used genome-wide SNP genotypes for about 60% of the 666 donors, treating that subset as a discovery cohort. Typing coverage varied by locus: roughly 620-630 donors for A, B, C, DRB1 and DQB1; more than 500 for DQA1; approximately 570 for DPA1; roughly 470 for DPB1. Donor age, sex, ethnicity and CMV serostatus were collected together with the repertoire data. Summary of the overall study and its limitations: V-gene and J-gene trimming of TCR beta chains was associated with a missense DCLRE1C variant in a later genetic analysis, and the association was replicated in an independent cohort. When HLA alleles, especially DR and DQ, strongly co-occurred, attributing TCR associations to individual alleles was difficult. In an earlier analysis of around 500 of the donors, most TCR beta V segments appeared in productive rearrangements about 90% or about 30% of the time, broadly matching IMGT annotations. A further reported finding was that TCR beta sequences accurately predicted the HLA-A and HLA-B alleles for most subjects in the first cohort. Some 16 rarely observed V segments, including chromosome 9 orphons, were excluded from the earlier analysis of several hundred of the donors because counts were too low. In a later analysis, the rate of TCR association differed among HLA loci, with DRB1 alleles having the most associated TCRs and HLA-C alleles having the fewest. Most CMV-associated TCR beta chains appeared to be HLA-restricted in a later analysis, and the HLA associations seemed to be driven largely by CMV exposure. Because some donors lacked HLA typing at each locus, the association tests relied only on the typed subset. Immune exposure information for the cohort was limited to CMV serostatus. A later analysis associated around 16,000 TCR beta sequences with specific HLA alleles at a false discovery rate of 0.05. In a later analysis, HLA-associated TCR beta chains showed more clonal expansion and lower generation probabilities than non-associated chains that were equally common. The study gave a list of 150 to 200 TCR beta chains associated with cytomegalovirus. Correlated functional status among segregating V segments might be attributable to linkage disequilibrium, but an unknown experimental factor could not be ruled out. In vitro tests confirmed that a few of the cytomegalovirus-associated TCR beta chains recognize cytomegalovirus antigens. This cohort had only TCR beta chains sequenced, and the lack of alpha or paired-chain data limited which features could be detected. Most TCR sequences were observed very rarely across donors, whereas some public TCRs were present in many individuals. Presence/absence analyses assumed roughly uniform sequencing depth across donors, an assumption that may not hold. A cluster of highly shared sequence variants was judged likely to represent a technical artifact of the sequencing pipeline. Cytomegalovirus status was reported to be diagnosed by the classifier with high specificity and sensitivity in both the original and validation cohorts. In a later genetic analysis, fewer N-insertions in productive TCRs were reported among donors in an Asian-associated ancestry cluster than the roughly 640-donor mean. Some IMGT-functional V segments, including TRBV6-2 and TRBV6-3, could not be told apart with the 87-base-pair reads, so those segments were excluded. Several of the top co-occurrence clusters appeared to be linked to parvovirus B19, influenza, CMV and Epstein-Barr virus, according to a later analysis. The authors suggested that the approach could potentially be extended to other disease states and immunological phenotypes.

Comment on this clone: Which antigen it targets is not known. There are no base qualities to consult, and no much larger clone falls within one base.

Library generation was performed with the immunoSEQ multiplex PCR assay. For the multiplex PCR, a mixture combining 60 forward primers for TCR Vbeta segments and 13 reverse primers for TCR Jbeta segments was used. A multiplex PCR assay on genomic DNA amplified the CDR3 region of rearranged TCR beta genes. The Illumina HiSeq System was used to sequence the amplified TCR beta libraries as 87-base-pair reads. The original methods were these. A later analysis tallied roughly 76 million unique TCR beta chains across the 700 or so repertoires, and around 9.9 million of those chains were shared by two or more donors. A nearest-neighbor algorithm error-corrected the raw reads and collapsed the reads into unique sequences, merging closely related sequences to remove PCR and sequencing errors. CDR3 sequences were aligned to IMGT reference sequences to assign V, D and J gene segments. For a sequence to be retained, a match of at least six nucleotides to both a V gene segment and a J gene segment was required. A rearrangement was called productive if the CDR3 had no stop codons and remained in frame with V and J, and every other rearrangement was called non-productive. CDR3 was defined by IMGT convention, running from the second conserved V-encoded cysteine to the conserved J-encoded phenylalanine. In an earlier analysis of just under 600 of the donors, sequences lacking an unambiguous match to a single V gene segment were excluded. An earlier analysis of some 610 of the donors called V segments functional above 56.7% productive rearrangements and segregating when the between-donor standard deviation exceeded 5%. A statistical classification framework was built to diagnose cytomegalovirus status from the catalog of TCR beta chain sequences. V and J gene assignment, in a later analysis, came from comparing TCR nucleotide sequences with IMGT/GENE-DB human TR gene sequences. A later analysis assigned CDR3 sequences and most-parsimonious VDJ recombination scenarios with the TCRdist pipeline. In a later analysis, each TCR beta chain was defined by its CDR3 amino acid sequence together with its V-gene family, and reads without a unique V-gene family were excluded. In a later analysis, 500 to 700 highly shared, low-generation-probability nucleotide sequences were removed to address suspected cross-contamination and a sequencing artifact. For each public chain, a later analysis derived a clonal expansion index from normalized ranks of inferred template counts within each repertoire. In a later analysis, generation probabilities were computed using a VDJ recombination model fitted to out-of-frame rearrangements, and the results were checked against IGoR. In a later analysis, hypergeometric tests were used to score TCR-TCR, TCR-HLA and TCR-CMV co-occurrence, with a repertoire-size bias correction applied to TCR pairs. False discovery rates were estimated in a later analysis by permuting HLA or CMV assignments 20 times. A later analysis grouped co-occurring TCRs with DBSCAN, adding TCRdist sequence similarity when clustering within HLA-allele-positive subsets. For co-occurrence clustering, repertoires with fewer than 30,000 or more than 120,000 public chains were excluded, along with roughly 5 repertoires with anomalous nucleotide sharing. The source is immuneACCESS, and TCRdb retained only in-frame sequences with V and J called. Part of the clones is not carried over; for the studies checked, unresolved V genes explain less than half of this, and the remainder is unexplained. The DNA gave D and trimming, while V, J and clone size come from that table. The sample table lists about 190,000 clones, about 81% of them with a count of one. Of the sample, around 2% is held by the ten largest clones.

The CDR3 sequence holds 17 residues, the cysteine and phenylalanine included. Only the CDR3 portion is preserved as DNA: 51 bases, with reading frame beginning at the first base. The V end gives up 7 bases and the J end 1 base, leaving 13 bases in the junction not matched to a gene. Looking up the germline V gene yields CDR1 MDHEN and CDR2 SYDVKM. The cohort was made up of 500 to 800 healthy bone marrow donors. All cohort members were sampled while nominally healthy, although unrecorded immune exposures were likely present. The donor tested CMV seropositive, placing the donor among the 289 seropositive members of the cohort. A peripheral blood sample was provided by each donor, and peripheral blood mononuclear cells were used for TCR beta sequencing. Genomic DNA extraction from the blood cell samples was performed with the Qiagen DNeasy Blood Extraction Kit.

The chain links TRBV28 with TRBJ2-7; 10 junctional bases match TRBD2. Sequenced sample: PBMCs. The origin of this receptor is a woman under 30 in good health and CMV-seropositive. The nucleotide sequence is TGTGCCAGCATCCGGCAGCGGGGGGGTTTCCGGTCCTACGAGCAGTACTTC. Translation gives CASIRQRGGFRSYEQYF. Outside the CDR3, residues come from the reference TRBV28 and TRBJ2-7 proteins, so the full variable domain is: DVKVTQSSRYLVKRTGEKVFLECVQDMDHENMFWYRQDPGLGLRLIYFSYDVKMKEKGDIPEGYSVSREKKERFSLILESASTNQTSMYLCASIRQRGGFRSYEQYFGPGTRLTVT.